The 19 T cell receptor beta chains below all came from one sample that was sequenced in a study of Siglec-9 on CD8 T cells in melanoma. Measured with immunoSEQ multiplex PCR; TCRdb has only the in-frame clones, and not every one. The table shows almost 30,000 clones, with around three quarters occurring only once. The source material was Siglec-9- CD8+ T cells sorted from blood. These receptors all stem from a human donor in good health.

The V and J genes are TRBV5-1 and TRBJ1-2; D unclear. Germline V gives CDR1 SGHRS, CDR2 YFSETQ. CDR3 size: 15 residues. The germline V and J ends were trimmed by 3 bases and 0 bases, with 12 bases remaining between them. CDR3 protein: CASSSEDGANYGYTF. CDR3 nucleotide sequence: TGCGCCAGCAGCTCGGAGGACGGTGCTAACTATGGCTACACCTTC.

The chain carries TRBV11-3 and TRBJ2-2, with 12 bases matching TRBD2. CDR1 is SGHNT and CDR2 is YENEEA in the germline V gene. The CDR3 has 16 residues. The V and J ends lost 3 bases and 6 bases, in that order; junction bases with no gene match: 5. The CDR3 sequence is CASSFGLAGRSGELFF. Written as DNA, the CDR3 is TGTGCCAGCAGCTTCGGACTAGCGGGAAGATCCGGGGAGCTGTTTTTT.

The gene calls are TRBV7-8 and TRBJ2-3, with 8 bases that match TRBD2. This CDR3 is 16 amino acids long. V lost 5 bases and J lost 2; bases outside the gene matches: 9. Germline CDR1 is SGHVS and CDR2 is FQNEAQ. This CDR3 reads CASSTPERGPTDTQYF. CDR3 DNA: TGTGCCAGCAGCACGCCTGAGCGGGGGCCCACAGATACGCAGTATTTT.

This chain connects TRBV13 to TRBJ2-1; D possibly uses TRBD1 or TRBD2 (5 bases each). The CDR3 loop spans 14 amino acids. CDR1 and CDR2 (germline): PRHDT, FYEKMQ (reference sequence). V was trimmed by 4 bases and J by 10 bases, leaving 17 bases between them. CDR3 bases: TGTGCCAGCAGCTCGAGGGACGGATTCAGGGAGCAGTTCTTC. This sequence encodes CASSSRDGFREQFF.

The CDR3 sequence: CASSLGGNSYEQYV. As DNA, the CDR3 is TGTGCCAGCAGTTTAGGTGGGAACTCCTACGAGCAGTACGTC. The chain has TRBV27 and TRBJ2-7; D remains unclear. This CDR3 has 14 residues. With 2 bases removed from V and 0 bases from J, the gap between germline ends came to 8 bases. From germline, CDR1 is MNHEY and CDR2 SMNVEV (reference sequence).

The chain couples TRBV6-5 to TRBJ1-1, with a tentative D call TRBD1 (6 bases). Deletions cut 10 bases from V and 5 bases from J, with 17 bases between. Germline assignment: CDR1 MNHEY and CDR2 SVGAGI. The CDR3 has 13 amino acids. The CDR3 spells CAIKPGVRTEAFF. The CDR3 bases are TGTGCCATCAAGCCAGGGGTCCGTACTGAAGCTTTCTTT.

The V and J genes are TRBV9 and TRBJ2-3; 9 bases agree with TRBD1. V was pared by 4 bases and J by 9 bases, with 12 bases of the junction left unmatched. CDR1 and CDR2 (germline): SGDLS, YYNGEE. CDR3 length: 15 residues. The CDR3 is CASSPRDRDIDTQYF. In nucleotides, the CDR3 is TGTGCCAGCAGCCCGCGGGACAGGGATATCGACACGCAGTATTTT. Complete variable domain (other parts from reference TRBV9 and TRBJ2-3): DSGVTQTPKHLITATGQRVTLRCSPRSGDLSVYWYQQSLDQGLQFLIQYYNGEERAKGNILERFSAQQFPDLHSELNLSSLELGDSALYFCASSPRDRDIDTQYFGPGTRLTVL.

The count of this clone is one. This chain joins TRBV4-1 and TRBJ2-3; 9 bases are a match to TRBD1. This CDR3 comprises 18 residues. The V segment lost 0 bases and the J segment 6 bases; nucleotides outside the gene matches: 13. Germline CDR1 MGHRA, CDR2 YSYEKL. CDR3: CASSQEFLRDRVSDTQYF. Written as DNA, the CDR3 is TGCGCCAGCAGCCAAGAATTCTTACGGGACAGGGTCTCGGATACGCAGTATTTT.

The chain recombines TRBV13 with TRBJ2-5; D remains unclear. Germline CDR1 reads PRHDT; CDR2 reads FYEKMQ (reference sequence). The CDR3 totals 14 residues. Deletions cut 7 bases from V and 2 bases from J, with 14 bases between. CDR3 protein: CASTKLEIQETQYF. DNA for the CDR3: TGTGCCAGCACCAAACTGGAGATACAAGAGACCCAGTACTTC.

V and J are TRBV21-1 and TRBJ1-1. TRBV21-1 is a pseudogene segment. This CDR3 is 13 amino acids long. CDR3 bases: TGTGCCAGCAGCAAATGCGATTCCCTTGAGGCTTTCTTT. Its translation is CASSKCDSLEAFF.

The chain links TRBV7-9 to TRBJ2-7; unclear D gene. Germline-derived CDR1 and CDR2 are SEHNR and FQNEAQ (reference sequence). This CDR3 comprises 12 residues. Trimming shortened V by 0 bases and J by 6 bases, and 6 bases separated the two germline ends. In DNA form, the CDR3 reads TGTGCCAGCAGCTTAGCAAGCCGCGAGCAGTACGTC. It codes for CASSLASREQYV.

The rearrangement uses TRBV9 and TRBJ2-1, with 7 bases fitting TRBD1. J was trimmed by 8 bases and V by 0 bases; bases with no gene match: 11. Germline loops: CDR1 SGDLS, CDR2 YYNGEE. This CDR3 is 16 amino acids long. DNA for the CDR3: TGTGCCAGCAGCGTAGGTCCGGCAGGGGGTCAGGATGAGCAGTTCTTC. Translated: CASSVGPAGGQDEQFF.

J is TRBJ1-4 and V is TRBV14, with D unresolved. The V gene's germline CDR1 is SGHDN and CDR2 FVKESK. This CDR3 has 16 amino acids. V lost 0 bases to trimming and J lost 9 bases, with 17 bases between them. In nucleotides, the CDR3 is TGTGCCAGCAGCCAAGATTCAATTGGGGAATATCAAAAACTGTTTTTT. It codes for CASSQDSIGEYQKLFF. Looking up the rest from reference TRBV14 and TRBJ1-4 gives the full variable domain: EAGVTQFPSHSVIEKGQTVTLRCDPISGHDNLYWYRRVMGKEIKFLLHFVKESKQDESGMPNNRFLAERTGGTYSTLKVQPAELEDSGVYFCASSQDSIGEYQKLFFGSGTQLSVL.

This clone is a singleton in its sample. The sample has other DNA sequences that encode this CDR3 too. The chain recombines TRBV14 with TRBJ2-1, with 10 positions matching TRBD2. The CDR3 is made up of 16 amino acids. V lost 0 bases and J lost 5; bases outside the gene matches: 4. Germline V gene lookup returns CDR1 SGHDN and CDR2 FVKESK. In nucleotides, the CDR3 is TGTGCCAGCAGCCAAGATTGGCTAGCGGGGGACAATGAGCAGTTCTTC. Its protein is CASSQDWLAGDNEQFF.

In DNA form, the CDR3 reads TGCGCCAGCAGCCAAGAAGATCGCATTAGCAATCAGCCCCAGCATTTT. Amino acids: CASSQEDRISNQPQHF. This chain connects TRBV4-1 to TRBJ1-5, with unresolved D. Germline V gives CDR1 MGHRA, CDR2 YSYEKL. Trimming cost V 0 bases and J 0 bases, with 9 bases left between them. The CDR3 contains 16 residues.

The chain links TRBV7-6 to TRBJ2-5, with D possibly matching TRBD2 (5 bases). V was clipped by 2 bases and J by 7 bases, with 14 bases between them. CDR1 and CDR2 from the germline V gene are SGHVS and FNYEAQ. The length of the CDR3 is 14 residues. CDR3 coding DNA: TGTGCCAGCAGCTTAAACACCGCCCGGGGGACCCAGTACTTC. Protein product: CASSLNTARGTQYF.

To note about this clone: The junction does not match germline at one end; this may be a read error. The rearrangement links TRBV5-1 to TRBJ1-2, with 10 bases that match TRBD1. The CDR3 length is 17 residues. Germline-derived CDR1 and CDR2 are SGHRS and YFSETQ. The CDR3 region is CASTLRQGADPNYGYTF. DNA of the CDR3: TGCGCCAGCACCTTGAGACAGGGGGCTGATCCTAACTATGGCTACACCTTC.

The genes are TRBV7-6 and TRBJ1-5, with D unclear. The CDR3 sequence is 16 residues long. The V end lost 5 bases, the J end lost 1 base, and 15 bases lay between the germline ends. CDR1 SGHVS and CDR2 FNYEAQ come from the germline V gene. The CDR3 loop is CASSQGPLESNQPQHF. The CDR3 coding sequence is TGTGCCAGCAGCCAAGGACCGCTGGAGAGCAATCAGCCCCAGCATTTT.

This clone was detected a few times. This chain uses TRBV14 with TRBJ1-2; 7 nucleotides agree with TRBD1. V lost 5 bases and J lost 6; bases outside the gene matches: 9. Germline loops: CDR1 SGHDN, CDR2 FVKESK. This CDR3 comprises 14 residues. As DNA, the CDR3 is TGTGCCAGCAGCGCAGGGAGAAGGGGGCATGGCTACACCTTC. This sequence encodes CASSAGRRGHGYTF.